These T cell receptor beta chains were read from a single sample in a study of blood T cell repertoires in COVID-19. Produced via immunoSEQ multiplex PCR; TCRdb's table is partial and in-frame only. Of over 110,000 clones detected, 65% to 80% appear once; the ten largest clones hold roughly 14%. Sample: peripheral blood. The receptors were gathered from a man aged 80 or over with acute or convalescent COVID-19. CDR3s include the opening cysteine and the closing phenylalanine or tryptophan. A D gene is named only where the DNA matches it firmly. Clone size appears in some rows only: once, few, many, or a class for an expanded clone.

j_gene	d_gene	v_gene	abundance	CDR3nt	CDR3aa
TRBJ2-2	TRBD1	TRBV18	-	TGTGCCAGCTCACGCGGGACAGGGGAAATCATCGGGGAGCTGTTTTTT	CASSRGTGEIIGELFF
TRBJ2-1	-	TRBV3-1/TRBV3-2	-	TGTGCCAGCAGCCTGGGCTCGCAATCCTACAATGAGCAGTTCTTC	CASSLGSQSYNEQFF
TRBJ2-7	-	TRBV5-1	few	TGCGCCAGCAGACCGAACCGGGGCTACGAGCAGTACTTC	CASRPNRGYEQYF
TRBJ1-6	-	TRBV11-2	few	TGTGCCAGCAGCTTTGGGGCAGGGGATTCACCCCTCCACTTT	CASSFGAGDSPLHF
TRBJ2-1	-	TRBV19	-	TGTGCCAGTAGCCCCTCACCGACAGTCGGGCAGGGGAACTACAATGAGCAGTTCTTC	CASSPSPTVGQGNYNEQFF
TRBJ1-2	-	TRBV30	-	TGTGCCTGGAGCCCCTCCCCGGGTGGCTACACCTTC	CAWSPSPGGYTF
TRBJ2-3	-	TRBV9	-	TGTGCCAGCAGCGTAGCCACTGAGGTGCCGGAGGATACGCAGTATTTT	CASSVATEVPEDTQYF
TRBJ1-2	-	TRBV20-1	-	TGCAGTGCTCCGACAGGCTATGGCTACACCTTC	CSAPTGYGYTF
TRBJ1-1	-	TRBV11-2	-	TGTGCCAGCAGCTTAGAGGTAGATATCTCTGAAGCTTTCTTT	CASSLEVDISEAFF
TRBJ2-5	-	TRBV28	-	TGTGCCAGCTCCCCCGGGTTCGGGAAAGAGACCCAGTACTTC	CASSPGFGKETQYF
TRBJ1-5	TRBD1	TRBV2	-	TGTGCCAGCAGGGAGACAGGGAATCAGCCCCAGCATTTT	CASRETGNQPQHF
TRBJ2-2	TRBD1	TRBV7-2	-	TGTGCCAGCAGCCCGGACAGGGATTACGCCGGGGAGCTGTTTTTT	CASSPDRDYAGELFF
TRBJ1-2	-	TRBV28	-	TGTGCCAGCAGTTTAAATCAGGGGAACTATGGCTACACCTTC	CASSLNQGNYGYTF
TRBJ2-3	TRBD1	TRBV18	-	TGTGCCAGCTCACCCGGGACAGCTAGCACAGATACGCAGTATTTT	CASSPGTASTDTQYF
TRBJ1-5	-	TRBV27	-	TGTGCCTCTCGGGGGGCTGGGGGCAATCAGCCCCAGCATTTT	CASRGAGGNQPQHF
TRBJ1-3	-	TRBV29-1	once	TGCAGCGTTGAATCGGGAAACACCATATATTTT	CSVESGNTIYF
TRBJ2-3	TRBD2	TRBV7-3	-	TGTGCCAGCAGCCTCCTAGCGGGGGGGATAGATACGCAGTATTTT	CASSLLAGGIDTQYF
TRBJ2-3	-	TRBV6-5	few	TGTGCCGGTAACTGGGGCGCTCTGTCAGATACGCAGTATTTT	CAGNWGALSDTQYF
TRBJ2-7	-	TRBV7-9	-	TGTGCCAGCAGCTTACTCGAAGGGGACGAGCAGTACTTC	CASSLLEGDEQYF
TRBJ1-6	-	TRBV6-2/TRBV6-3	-	TGTGCCAGCAGTGTACAGTTTTCATCCCTCCACTTT	CASSVQFSSLHF
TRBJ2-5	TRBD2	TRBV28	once	TGTGCCAGCAGGTTTAGCGGGGGGGGCCGAGAGACCCAGTACTTC	CASRFSGGGRETQYF
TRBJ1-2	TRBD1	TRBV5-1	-	TGCGCCAGCAGCCCCGGGACAGGCTATGGCTACACCTTC	CASSPGTGYGYTF
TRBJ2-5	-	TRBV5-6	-	TGTGCCAGCAGCTTCCAGGGGAGCGAGACCCAGTACTTC	CASSFQGSETQYF
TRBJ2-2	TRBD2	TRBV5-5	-	TGTGCCAGCAGCTTGAGCGGTAGCGGGGGGGCCGGGGAGCTGTTTTTT	CASSLSGSGGAGELFF
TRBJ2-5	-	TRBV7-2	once	TGTGCCAGCAGCTTAGGGGCAAGCGGGGAGACCCAGTACTTC	CASSLGASGETQYF
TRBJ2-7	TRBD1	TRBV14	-	TGTGCCAGCAGCCTCCGGACAGGGGCGGGCGAGCAGTACTTC	CASSLRTGAGEQYF
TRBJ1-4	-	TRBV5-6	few	TGTGCCAGCAGCCCGACCGGGAGGAGTAATGAAAAACTGTTTTTT	CASSPTGRSNEKLFF
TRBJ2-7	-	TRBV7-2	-	TGTGCCAGCAGCTTAGCCAGGTCTTTCTACGAGCAGTACTTC	CASSLARSFYEQYF
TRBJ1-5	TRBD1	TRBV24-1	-	TGTGCCACCAGTGGGGCAGGGGGAGAACAGCCCCAGCATTTT	CATSGAGGEQPQHF
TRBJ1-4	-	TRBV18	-	TGTGCCAGCTCACCCCGGGGGGGCGAAAAACTGTTTTTT	CASSPRGGEKLFF
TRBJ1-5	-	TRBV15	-	TGTGCCACCAGCGTATACAGGGAAGCAGGGCCCCAGCATTTT	CATSVYREAGPQHF
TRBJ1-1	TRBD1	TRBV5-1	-	TGCGCCAGCAGCTATCGGGACAGGGGAACTGAAGCTTTCTTT	CASSYRDRGTEAFF
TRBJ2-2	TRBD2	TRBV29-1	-	TGCAGCGCGGGAGCGGGGGTAGGCACCGGGGAGCTGTTTTTT	CSAGAGVGTGELFF
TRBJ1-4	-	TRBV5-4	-	TGTGCCAGCAGCCATGACACCAATGAAAAACTGTTTTTT	CASSHDTNEKLFF
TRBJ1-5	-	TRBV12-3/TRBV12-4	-	TGTGCCAGCACTTCAAGCGCCAATCAGCCCCAGCATTTT	CASTSSANQPQHF
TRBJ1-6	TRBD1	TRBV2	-	TGTGCCAGCAGTGGGGGACAGGCCAATAATTCACCCCTCCACTTT	CASSGGQANNSPLHF
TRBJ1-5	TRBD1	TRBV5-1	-	TGCGCCAGCAGTCCCCAGGGGGTTAGCAATCAGCCCCAGCATTTT	CASSPQGVSNQPQHF
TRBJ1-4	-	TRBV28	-	TGTGCCAGCAGTTTAAGAGGGAGATCAACTAATGAAAAACTGTTTTTT	CASSLRGRSTNEKLFF
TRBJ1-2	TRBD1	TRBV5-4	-	TGTGCCAGCAGCATTGCAGGGGGATATGGCTACACCTTC	CASSIAGGYGYTF
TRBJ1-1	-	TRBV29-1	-	TGCAGCGTGCAGGTTCCTCTGAACACTGAAGCTTTCTTT	CSVQVPLNTEAFF
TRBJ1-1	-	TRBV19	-	TGTGCCAGTAGTTCCGACCGGTCGGGGGGCACTGAAGCTTTCTTT	CASSSDRSGGTEAFF
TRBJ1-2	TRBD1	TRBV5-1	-	TGCGCCAGCAGCCTCGGGACAGCCTATGGCTACACCTTC	CASSLGTAYGYTF
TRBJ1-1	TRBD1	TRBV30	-	TGTGCCTGGAGTGTAAACAGGGGTGCTGAAGCTTTCTTT	CAWSVNRGAEAFF
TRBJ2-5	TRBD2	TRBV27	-	TGTGCCAGCTGGACTAGCGGGGGGGCCTGGGAGACCCAGTACTTC	CASWTSGGAWETQYF